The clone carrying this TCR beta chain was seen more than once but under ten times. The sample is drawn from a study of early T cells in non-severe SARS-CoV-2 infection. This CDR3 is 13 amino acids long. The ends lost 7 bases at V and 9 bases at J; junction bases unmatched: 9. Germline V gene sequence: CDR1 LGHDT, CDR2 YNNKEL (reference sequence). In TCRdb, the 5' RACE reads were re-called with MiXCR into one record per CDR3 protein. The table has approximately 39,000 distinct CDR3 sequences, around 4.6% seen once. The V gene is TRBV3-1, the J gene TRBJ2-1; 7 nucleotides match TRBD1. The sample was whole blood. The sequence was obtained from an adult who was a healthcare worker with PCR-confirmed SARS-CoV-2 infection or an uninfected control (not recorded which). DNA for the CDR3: TGTGCCAGCAAACTACAGGGGAAGGGTGAGCAGTTCTTC. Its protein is CASKLQGKGEQFF.